The present TCR beta chain was sequenced within a study of T cells in Graves' hyperthyroidism and ophthalmopathy. What was amplified from RNA transcripts were TCR beta CDR3 regions. HTBI primers drove first-round RT-PCR of the TCR CDR3. TCRdb independently ran MiXCR on the multiplex PCR reads; one entry per CDR3 protein. The top ten hold roughly 6.9% of the sample, which has some 570,000 distinct CDR3 sequences, 12% to 15% seen once. CDR3 size: 11 residues. The V end lost 6 bases, the J end lost 10 bases, and 12 bases lay between the germline ends. CDR1 and CDR2 from the germline V gene are KGHSH and LQKENI. Study findings and constraints: Most thyroid clonotypes expanded above 0.001 appeared in blood too.

The table lists this clonotype with many counts. Its target is unknown. Source material: blood. This TCR was recovered from a woman younger than 30 with Graves' ophthalmopathy. The chain joins TRBV18 to TRBJ1-1; D may be TRBD1 (5 bases). CDR3 sequence reads: CASSPGAGAFF. Here the CDR3 DNA reads TGTGCCAGCTCGCCCGGGGCCGGAGCTTTCTTT. The variable domain in full, with the rest retrieved from reference TRBV18 and TRBJ1-1, is NAGVMQNPRHLVRRRGQEARLRCSPMKGHSHVYWYRQLPEEGLKFMVYLQKENIIDESGMPKERFSAEFPKEGPSILRIQQVVRGDSAAYFCASSPGAGAFFGQGTRLTVV.